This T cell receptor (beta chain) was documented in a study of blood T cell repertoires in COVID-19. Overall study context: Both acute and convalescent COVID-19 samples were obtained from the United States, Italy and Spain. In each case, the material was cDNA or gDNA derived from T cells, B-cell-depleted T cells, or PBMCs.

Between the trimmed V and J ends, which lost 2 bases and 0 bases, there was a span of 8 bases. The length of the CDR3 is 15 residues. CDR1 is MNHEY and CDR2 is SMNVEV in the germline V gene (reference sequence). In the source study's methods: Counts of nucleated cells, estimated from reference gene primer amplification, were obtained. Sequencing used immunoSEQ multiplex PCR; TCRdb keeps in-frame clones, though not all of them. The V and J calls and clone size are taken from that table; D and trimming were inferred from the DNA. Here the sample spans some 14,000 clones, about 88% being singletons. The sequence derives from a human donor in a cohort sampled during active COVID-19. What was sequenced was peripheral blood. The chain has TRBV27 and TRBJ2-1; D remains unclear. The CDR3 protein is CASSLKQASYNEQFF. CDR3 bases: TGTGCCAGCAGTTTAAAGCAAGCCTCCTACAATGAGCAGTTCTTC.